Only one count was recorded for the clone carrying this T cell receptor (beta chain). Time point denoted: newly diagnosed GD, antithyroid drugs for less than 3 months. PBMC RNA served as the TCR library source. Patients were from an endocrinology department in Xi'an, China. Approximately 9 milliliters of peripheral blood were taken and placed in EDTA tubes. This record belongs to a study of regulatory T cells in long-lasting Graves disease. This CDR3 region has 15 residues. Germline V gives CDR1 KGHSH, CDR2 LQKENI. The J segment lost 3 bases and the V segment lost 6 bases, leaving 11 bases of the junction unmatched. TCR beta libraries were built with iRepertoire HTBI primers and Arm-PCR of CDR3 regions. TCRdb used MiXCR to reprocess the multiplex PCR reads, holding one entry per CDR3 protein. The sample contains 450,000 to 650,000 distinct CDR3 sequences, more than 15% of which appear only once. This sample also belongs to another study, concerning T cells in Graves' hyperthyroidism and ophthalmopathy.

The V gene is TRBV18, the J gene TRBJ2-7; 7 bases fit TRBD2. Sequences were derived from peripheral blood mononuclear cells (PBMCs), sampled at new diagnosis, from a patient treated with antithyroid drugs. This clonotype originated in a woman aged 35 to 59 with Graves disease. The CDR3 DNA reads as TGTGCCAGCTCTACCGGGGCTAGCGGAAGCTACGAGCAGTACTTC. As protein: CASSTGASGSYEQYF.